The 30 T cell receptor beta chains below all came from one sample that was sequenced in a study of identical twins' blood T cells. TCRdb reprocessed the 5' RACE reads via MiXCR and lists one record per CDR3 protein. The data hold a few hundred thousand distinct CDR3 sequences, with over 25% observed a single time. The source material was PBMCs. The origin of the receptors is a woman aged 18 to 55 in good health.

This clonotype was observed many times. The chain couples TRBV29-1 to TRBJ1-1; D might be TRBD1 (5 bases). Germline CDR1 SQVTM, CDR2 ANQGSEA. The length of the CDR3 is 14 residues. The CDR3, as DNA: TGCAGAGCCGACAGAAGTCGCGTGAACACTGAAGCTTTCTTT. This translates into CRADRSRVNTEAFF. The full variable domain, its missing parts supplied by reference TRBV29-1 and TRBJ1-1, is SAVISQKPSRDICQRGTSLTIQCQVDSQVTMMFWYRQQPGQSLTLIATANQGSEATYESGFVIDKFPISRPNLTFSTLTVSNMSPEDSSIYLCRADRSRVNTEAFFGQGTRLTVV.

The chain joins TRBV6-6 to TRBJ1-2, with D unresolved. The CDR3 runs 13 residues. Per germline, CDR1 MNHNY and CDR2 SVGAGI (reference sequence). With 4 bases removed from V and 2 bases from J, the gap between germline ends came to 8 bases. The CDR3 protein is CASSSAVNYGYTF. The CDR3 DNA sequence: TGTGCCAGCAGTTCAGCAGTAAACTATGGCTACACCTTC.

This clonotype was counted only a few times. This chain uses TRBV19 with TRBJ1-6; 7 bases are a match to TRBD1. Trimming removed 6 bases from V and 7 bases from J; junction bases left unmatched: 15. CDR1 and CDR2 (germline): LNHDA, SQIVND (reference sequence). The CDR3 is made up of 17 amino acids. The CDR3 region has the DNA TGTGCCAGTAGCGCACGAGGGGGCTCATCGGTGAATTCACCCCTCCACTTT. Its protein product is CASSARGGSSVNSPLHF.

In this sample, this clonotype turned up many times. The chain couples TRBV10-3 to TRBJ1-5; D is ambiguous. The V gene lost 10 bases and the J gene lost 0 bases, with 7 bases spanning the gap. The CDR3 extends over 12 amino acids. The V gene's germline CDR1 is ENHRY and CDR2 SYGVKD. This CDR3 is CATSHSNQPQHF. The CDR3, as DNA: TGTGCCACCTCCCATAGCAATCAGCCCCAGCATTTT.

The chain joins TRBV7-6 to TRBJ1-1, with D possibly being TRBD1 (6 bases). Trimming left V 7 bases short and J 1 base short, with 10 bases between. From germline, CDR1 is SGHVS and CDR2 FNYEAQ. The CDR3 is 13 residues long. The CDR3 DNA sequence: TGTGCCAGCATCCCACAGGGGAACACTGAAGCTTTCTTT. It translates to CASIPQGNTEAFF. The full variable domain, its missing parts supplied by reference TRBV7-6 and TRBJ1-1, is GAGVSQSPRYKVTKRGQDVALRCDPISGHVSLYWYRQALGQGPEFLTYFNYEAQQDKSGLPNDRFSAERPEGSISTLTIQRTEQRDSAMYRCASIPQGNTEAFFGQGTRLTVV.

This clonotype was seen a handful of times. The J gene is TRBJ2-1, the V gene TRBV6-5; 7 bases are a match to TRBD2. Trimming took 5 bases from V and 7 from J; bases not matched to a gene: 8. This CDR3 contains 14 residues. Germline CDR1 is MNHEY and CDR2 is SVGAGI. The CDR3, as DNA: TGTGCCAGCAGTGGACTAGACCCTGGTAATGAGCAGTTCTTC. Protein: CASSGLDPGNEQFF.

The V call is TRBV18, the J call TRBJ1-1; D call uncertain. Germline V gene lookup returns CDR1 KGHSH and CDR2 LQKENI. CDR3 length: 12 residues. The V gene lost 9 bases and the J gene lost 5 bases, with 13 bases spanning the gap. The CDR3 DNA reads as TGTGCCAGTGGTGGGGAGTATACTGAAGCTTTCTTT. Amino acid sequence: CASGGEYTEAFF.

This CDR3 is CASSVAKAENNEQFF. The CDR3 nucleotides read TGTGCCAGCAGCGTAGCAAAGGCAGAAAACAATGAGCAGTTCTTC. The rearrangement joins TRBV9 to TRBJ2-1; unclear D gene. The CDR3 is 15 residues long. The V end lost 0 bases, the J end lost 5 bases, and 12 bases lay between the germline ends. Germline-derived CDR1 and CDR2 are SGDLS and YYNGEE.

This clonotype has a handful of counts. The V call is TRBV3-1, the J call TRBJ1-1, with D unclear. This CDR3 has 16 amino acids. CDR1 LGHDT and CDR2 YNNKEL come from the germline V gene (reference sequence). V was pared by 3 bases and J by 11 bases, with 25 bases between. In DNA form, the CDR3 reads TGTGCCAGCAGCCACTTTTCCAGGACGGCTGCCAAACCCGCTTTCTTT. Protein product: CASSHFSRTAAKPAFF.

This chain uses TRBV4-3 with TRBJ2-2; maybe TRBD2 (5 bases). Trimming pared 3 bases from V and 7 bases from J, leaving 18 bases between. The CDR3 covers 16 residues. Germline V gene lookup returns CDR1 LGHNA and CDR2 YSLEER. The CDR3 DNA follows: TGCGCCAGCAGCCAGATTTTAGCGACTCCGAGCGGGGAGCTGTTTTTT. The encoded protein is CASSQILATPSGELFF.

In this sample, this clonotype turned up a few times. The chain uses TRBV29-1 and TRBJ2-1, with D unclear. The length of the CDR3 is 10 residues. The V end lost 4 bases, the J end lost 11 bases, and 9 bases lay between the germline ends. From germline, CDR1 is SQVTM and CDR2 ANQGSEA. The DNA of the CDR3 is TGCAGCGTTGTTGGCCGTAAGCAGTTCTTC. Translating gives CSVVGRKQFF.

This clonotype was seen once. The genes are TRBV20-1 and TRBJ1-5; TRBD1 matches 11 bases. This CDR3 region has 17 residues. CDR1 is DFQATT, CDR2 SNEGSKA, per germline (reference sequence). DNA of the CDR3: TGCAGAACTAAAAACGGGACAGGGGGTCCACGGGATCAGCCCCAGCATTTT. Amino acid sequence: CRTKNGTGGPRDQPQHF.

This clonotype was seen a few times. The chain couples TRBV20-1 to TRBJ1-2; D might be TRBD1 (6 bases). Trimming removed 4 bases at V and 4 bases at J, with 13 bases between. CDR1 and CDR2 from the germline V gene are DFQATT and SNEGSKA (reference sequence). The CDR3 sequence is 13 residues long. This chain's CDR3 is CSANDRTSYGYTF. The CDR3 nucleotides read TGCAGTGCTAATGACAGGACCAGCTATGGCTACACCTTC.

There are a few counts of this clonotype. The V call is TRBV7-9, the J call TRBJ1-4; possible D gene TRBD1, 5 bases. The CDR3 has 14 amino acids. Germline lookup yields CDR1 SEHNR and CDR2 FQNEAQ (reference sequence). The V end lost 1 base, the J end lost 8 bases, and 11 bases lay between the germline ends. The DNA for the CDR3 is TGTGCCAGCAGCTTAGGACAGAATTCGGAAAAACTGTTTTTT. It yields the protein CASSLGQNSEKLFF.

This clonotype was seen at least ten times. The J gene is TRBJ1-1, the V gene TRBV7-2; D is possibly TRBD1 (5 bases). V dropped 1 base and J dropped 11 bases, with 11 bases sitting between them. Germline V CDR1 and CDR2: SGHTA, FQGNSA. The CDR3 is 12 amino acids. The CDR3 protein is CASSLDRGKAFF. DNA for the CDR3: TGTGCCAGCAGCTTAGATCGGGGGAAGGCTTTCTTT.

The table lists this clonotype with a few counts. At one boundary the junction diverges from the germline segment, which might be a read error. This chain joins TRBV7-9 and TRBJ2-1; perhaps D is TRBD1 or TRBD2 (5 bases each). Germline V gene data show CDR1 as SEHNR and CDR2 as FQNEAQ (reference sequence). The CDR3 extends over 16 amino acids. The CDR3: CASSLETGHGHNEQFF. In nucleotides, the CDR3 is TGTGCCAGCAGTTTAGAAACGGGGCACGGACACAATGAGCAGTTCTTC.

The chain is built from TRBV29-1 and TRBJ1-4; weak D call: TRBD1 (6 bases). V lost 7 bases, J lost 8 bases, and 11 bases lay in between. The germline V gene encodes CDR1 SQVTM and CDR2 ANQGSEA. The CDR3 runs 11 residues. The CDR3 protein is CSGGGNEKLFF. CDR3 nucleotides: TGCAGCGGAGGGGGAAACGAAAAACTGTTTTTT.

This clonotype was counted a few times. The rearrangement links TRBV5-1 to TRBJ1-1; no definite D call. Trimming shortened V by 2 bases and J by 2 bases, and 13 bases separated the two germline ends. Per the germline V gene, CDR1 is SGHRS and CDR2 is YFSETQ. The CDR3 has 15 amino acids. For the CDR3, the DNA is TGCGCCAGCAGCTTAACCGGGCGCCTAAACACTGAAGCTTTCTTT. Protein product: CASSLTGRLNTEAFF.

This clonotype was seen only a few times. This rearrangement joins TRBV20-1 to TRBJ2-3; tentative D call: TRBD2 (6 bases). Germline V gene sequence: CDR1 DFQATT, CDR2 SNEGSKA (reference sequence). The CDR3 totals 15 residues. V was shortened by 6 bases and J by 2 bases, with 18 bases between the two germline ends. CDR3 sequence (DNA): TGCAGTGCCTCCCCGCGGGAAGAATACACAGATACGCAGTATTTT. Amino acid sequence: CSASPREEYTDTQYF.

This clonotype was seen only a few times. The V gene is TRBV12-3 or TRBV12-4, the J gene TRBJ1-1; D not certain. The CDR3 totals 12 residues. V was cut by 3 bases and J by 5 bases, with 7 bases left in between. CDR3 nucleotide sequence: TGTGCCAGCAGTTTTGGGTTTACTGAAGCTTTCTTT. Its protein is CASSFGFTEAFF.

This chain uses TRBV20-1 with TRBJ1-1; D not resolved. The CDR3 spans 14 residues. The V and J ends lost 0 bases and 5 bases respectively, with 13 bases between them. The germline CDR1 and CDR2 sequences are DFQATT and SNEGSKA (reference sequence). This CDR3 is CSARDGRKVTEAFF. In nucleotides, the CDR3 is TGCAGTGCTAGAGATGGGCGGAAAGTTACTGAAGCTTTCTTT.

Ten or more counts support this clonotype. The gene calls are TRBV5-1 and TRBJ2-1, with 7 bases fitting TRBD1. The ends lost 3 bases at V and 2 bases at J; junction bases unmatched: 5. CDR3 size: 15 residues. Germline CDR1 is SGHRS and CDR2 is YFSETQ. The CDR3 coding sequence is TGCGCCAGCAGCTCCCGACAGGGCCCCTACAATGAGCAGTTCTTC. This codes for CASSSRQGPYNEQFF.

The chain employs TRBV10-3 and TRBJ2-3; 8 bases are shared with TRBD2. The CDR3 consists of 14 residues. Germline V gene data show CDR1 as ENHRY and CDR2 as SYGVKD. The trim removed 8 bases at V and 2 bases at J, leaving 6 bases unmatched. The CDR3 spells CAIPSGRDTDTQYF. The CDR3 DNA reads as TGTGCCATCCCGTCCGGGAGGGACACAGATACGCAGTATTTT.

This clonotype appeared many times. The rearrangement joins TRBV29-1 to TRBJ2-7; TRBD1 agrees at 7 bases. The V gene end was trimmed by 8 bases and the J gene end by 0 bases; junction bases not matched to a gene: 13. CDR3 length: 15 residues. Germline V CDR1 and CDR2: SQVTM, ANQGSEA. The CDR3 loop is CSMRQGSTTSYEQYF. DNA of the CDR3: TGCAGCATGAGACAGGGATCGACCACCTCCTACGAGCAGTACTTC.

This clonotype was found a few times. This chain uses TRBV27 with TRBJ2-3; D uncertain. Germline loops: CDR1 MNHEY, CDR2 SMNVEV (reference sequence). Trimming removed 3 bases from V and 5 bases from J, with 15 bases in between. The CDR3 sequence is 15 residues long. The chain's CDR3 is CASSFLPRPRDTQYF. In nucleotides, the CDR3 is TGTGCCAGCAGTTTCCTACCCCGTCCGAGAGATACGCAGTATTTT.

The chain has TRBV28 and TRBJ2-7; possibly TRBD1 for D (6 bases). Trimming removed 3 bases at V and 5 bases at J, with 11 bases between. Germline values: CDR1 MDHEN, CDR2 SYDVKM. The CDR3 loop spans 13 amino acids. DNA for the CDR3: TGTGCCAGCAGTTTTACAGGGATTGACGAGCAGTACTTC. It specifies CASSFTGIDEQYF. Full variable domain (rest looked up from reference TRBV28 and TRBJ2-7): DVKVTQSSRYLVKRTGEKVFLECVQDMDHENMFWYRQDPGLGLRLIYFSYDVKMKEKGDIPEGYSVSREKKERFSLILESASTNQTSMYLCASSFTGIDEQYFGPGTRLTVT.

The CDR3 loop is CASSLSTFQETQYF. CDR3 bases: TGTGCCAGCAGTTTATCAACCTTCCAAGAGACCCAGTACTTC. The chain is built from TRBV27 and TRBJ2-5; D unresolved. The V and J ends lost 0 bases and 1 base respectively, with 6 bases between them. The CDR3 totals 14 residues. Per the germline V gene, CDR1 is MNHEY and CDR2 is SMNVEV (reference sequence).

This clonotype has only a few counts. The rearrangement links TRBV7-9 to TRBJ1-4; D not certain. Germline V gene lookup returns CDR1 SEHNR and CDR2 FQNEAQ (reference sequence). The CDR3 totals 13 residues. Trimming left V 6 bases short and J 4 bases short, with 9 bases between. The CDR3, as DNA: TGTGCCAGCAGTACTGACTTTAATGAAAAACTGTTTTTT. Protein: CASSTDFNEKLFF.

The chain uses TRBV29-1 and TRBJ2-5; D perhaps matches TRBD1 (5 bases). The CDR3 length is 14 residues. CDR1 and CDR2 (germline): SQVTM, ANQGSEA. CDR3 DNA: TGCAGGGTCGTCGCCCCAACAGGTCAAGAGACCCAGTACTTC. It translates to CRVVAPTGQETQYF.

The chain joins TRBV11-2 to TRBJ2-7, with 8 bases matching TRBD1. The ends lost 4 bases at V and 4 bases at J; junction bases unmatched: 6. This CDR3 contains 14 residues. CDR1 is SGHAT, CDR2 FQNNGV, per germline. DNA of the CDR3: TGTGCCAGCAGCTCAGGACAGGGCAGGTACGAGCAGTACTTC. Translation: CASSSGQGRYEQYF.